This T cell receptor beta chain was profiled in a study of blood T cell repertoires in COVID-19 (TCRdb year 2020). For the wider study: Samples covering the acute and convalescent phases of COVID-19 were provided by collaborators in the United States, Italy and Spain. The material from the prospective study consisted of cDNA or gDNA derived from T cells, B-cell-depleted T cells, or PBMCs. The dataset comprised deeply sampled blood TCRbeta repertoires from subjects exposed to, actively infected with, or recovered from COVID-19. The repertoires were made available in a free public database intended to serve as a resource for research on the immune response to SARS-CoV-2. The samples were drawn from the first 160 participants of the ongoing ImmuneRACE study and from over a thousand subjects provided by 6 global collaborators. Sample metadata almost always included a de-identified subject ID, COVID-19 status, age in years and sex. Where available, HLA class I and class II types were obtained from metadata supplied by the sample provider rather than from assay-based typing. Summary of the overall study and its limitations: How much clinical and demographic metadata was included differed by source and by participant, and the metadata was provided uncurated.

Note on this clone: Its antigen is currently not known. No base quality values were provided; no much bigger clone lies one nucleotide off.

Whole blood was collected in K2EDTA tubes by collaborating institutions according to the institutions' own protocols. For TCRbeta analysis, collaborators shipped samples in one of three forms: frozen whole blood, isolated PBMCs, or DNA extracted from either of those sample types. Per the germline V gene (reference sequence), SEHNR is the CDR1 and FQNEAQ is the CDR2. The CDR3 holds 15 amino acids from the cysteine to the phenylalanine. The entry retains the CDR3 DNA only, 45 bases that are in frame from base 1. V and J are truncated by 2 bases and 3 bases respectively, leaving an intervening sequence of 13 bases. TCRbeta CDR3 regions were amplified from genomic DNA by means of the immunoSEQ Assay, a bias-controlled multiplex PCR. As for how the authors treated the data: Within the assay, amplification of reference gene primers was used to estimate how many nucleated cells each sample contained. To quantify the absolute abundance of each unique TCRbeta CDR3 rearrangement, sequence reads were collapsed and filtered. For each sample, productive Simpson clonality was calculated by taking the square root of Simpson's diversity index across productive rearrangements. TCRdb re-hosts the immuneACCESS table, in-frame sequences only. Its copies lack some clones; in the studies checked, an unresolved V gene accounts for under half of them, and the cause for the rest is not known. The V and J calls and clone size were taken over from that table, and D and trimming were inferred from the DNA. The sample profile shows 45,000 to 55,000 clones; roughly 87% of them were found once. The ten most abundant clones make up about 7.7% of the sample.

This receptor chain uses TRBV7-9 and TRBJ1-2; the D gene is unclear. The sample was peripheral blood. This TCR was sampled from a man aged 60 to 75 with active COVID-19. The CDR3: CASSLSTVRDYGYTF. The sequence in DNA is TGTGCCAGCAGCTTATCAACAGTCCGAGACTATGGCTACACCTTC.